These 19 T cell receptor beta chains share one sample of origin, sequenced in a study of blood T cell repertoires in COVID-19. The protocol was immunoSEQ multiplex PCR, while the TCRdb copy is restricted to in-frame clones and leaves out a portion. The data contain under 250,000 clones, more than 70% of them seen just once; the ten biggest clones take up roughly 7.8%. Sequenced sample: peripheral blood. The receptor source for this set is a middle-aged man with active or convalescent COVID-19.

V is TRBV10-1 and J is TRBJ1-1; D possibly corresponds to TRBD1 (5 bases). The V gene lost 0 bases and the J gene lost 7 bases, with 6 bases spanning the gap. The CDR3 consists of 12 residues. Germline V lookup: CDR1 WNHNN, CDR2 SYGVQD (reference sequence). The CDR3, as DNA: TGCGCCAGCAGTGAGTCGGGGCGTGAAGCTTTCTTT. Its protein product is CASSESGREAFF.

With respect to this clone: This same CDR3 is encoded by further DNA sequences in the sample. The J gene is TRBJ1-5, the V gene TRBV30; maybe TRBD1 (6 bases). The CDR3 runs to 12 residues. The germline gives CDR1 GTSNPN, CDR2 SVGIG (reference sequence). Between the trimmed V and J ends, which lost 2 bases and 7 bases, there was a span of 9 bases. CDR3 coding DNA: TGTGCCTGGAGTCCAGGGGACCAGCCCCAGCATTTT. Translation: CAWSPGDQPQHF.

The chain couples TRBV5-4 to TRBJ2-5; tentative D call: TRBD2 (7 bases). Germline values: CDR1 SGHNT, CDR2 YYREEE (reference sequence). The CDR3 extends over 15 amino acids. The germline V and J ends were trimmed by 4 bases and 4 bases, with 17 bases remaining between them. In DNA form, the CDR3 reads TGTGCCAGCAGCCGGACGGGGGGCGGATCAGAGACCCAGTACTTC. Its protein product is CASSRTGGGSETQYF.

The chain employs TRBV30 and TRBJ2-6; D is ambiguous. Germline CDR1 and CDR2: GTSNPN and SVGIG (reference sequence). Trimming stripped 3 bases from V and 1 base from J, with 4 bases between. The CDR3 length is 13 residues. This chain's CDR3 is CAWSGSGANVLTF. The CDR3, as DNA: TGTGCCTGGAGCGGGTCTGGGGCCAACGTCCTGACTTTC.

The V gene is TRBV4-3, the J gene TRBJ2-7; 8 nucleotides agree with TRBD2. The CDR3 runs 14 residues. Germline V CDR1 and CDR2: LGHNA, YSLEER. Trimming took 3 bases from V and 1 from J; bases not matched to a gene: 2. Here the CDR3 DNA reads TGCGCCAGCAGCCAGGGGACTAGTTCCTACGAGCAGTACTTC. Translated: CASSQGTSSYEQYF.

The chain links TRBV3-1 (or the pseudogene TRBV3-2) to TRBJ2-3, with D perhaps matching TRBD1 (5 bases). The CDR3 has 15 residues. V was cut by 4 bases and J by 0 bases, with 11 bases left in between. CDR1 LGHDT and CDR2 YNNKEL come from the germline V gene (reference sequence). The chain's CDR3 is CASSPPGLSTDTQYF. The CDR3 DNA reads TGTGCCAGCAGCCCACCAGGGCTTAGCACAGATACGCAGTATTTT.

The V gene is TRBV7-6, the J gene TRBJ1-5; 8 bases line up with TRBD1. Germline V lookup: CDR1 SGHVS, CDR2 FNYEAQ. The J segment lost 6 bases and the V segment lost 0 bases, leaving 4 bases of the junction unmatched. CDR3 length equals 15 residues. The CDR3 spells CASSLAGQGSQPQHF. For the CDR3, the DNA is TGTGCCAGCAGCTTAGCCGGACAGGGCAGTCAGCCCCAGCATTTT.

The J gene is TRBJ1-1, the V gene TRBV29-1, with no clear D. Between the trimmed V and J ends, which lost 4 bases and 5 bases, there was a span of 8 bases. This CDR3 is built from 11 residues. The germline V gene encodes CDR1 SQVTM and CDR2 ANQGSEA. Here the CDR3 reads CSVVRETEAFF. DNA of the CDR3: TGCAGCGTTGTCCGGGAGACTGAAGCTTTCTTT.

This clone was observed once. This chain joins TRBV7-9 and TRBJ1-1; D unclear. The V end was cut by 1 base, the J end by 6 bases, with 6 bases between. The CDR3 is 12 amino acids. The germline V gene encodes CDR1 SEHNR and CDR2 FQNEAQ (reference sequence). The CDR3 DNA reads TGTGCCAGCAGCTTAGAACTCGCTGAAGCTTTCTTT. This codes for CASSLELAEAFF.

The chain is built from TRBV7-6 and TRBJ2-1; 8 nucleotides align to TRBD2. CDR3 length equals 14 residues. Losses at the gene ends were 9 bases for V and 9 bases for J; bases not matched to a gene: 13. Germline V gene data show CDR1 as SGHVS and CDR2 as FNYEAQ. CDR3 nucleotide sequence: TGTGCCAGTGTCGGTCGAGCGGGAGACGGTGAGCAGTTCTTC. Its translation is CASVGRAGDGEQFF.

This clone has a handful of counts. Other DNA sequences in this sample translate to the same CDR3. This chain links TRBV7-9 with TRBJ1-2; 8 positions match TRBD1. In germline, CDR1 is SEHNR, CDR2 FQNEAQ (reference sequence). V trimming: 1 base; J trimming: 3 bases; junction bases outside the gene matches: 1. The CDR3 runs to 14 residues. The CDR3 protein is CASSLETGDYGYTF. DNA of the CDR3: TGTGCCAGCAGCTTAGAGACAGGGGACTATGGCTACACCTTC.

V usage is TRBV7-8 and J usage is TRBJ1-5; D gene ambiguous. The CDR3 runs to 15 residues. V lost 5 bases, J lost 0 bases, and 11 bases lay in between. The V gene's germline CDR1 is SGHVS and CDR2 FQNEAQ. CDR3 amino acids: CASSPGAYSNQPQHF. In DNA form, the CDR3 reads TGTGCCAGCAGCCCGGGAGCTTATAGCAATCAGCCCCAGCATTTT.

In DNA, the CDR3 is TGTGCCAGCAGTACAACAGGGCTCGGGGAAAAACTGTTTTTT. Translating it yields CASSTTGLGEKLFF. The genes are TRBV2 and TRBJ1-4; D is perhaps TRBD1 (6 bases). The length of the CDR3 is 14 residues. Trimming took 5 bases from V and 8 from J, leaving 15 bases between them. Germline loops: CDR1 SNHLY, CDR2 FYNNEI. Using reference TRBV2 and TRBJ1-4 for the parts outside the CDR3, the full variable domain is EPEVTQTPSHQVTQMGQEVILRCVPISNHLYFYWYRQILGQKVEFLVSFYNNEISEKSEIFDDQFSVERPDGSNFTLKIRSTKLEDSAMYFCASSTTGLGEKLFFGSGTQLSVL.

The CDR3 sequence is CASSSTGGKANYGYTF. The CDR3 DNA sequence: TGTGCCAGTAGTTCGACAGGGGGAAAAGCTAACTATGGCTACACCTTC. The chain links TRBV19 to TRBJ1-2, with 9 nucleotides matching TRBD1. Germline V gene data show CDR1 as LNHDA and CDR2 as SQIVND (reference sequence). The CDR3 length is 16 residues. J lost 0 bases, V lost 5 bases, and 7 bases had no gene match.

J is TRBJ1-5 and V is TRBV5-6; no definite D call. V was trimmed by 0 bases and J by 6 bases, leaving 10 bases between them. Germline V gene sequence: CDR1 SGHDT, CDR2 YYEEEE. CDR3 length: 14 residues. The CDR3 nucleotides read TGTGCCAGCAGCTTGGCAGGTGTCAGTCAGCCCCAGCATTTT. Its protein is CASSLAGVSQPQHF.

CDR3 amino acids: CASSISSLRDTGELFF. CDR3 nucleotide sequence: TGTGCCAGTAGTATTTCATCCCTACGTGACACCGGGGAGCTGTTTTTT. The chain couples TRBV19 to TRBJ2-2; the D is unclear. CDR1 LNHDA and CDR2 SQIVND come from the germline V gene (reference sequence). The CDR3 consists of 16 residues. V was pared by 3 bases and J by 3 bases, with 14 bases between.

CDR3 amino acids: CASSPGHLNQPQHF. In DNA, the CDR3 is TGTGCCAGCAGTCCGGGACACCTTAATCAGCCCCAGCATTTT. The chain recombines TRBV27 with TRBJ1-5, with a weak D call TRBD1 (6 bases). Germline loops: CDR1 MNHEY, CDR2 SMNVEV (reference sequence). Trimming removed 5 bases from V and 4 bases from J, with 12 bases in between. The CDR3 has 14 residues.

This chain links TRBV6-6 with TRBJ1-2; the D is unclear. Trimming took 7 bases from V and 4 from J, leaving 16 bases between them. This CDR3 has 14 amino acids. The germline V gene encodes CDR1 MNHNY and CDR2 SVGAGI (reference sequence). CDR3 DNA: TGTGCCAGCACCTACCCGGGAAGCGGCTATGGCTACACCTTC. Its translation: CASTYPGSGYGYTF.

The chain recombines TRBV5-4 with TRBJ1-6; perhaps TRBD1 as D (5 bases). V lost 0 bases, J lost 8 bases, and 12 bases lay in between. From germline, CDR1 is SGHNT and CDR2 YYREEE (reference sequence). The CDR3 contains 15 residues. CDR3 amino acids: CASSLDWGVDSPLHF. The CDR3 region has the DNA TGTGCCAGCAGCTTGGATTGGGGGGTGGATTCACCCCTCCACTTT.